These 16 T cell receptor beta chains originate from one sample sequenced in a study of spatial heterogeneity in lung cancer. Study findings and constraints: Tumors with more nonsynonymous mutations had more expanded intratumoral alpha and beta TCRs.

What these receptors recognize is not known. Time point noted: sample taken at primary tumor resection. TCRdb passed the 5' RACE reads through MiXCR, listing each CDR3 protein once. The sample consists of about 16,000 distinct CDR3 sequences, about 6.8% of them appearing once. This specimen was lung tumor tissue, taken at surgery. These receptors were taken from a female donor with early-stage non-small cell lung cancer.

This clonotype was seen only a few times. The rearrangement links TRBV2 to TRBJ1-2; 7 bases are shared with TRBD1. The CDR3 totals 14 residues. Trimming took 1 base from V and 4 from J; bases not matched to a gene: 3. Germline V gene lookup returns CDR1 SNHLY and CDR2 FYNNEI. The CDR3 DNA sequence: TGTGCCAGCAGTGAAGACGGGACAGCCTATGGCTACACCTTC. Its protein product is CASSEDGTAYGYTF.

The gene calls are TRBV11-3 and TRBJ1-1; 8 nucleotides align to TRBD1. Losses at the gene ends were 5 bases for V and 0 bases for J; bases not matched to a gene: 2. The length of the CDR3 is 14 residues. Germline CDR1 and CDR2: SGHNT and YENEEA. This CDR3 reads CASSRTGMNTEAFF. Here the CDR3 DNA reads TGTGCCAGCAGCAGGACAGGGATGAACACTGAAGCTTTCTTT.

There are many counts of this clonotype. V and J are TRBV5-1 and TRBJ2-5, with unresolved D. V was trimmed by 0 bases and J by 1 base, leaving 13 bases between them. CDR3 length: 16 amino acids. Germline V CDR1 and CDR2: SGHRS, YFSETQ. Written as DNA, the CDR3 is TGCGCCAGCAGCTTGGAGTTGGGCGGATCCCAAGAGACCCAGTACTTC. Protein product: CASSLELGGSQETQYF.

The sample holds many counts of this clonotype. The chain combines TRBV14 with TRBJ2-4; 8 bases map to TRBD2. J was trimmed by 8 bases and V by 8 bases; bases with no gene match: 5. Germline lookup yields CDR1 SGHDN and CDR2 FVKESK. This CDR3 is 12 amino acids long. The CDR3 reads CASGSTSDIQYF. The CDR3 DNA is TGTGCCAGCGGGTCGACTAGCGACATTCAGTACTTC.

The V gene is TRBV10-3, the J gene TRBJ2-7; 7 bases are a match to TRBD1. After removal of 6 bases from V and 3 bases from J, the junction contained 8 bases not matched to a gene. This CDR3 spans 14 amino acids. Germline-derived CDR1 and CDR2 are ENHRY and SYGVKD. The CDR3 DNA reads as TGTGCCATCAGCCGGGCAGGGGGTGACTACGAGCAGTACTTC. It specifies CAISRAGGDYEQYF.

This chain uses TRBV12-3 or TRBV12-4 with TRBJ2-1, with TRBD2 matching over 8 bases. V shed 7 bases, J shed 5 bases, and the junction held 16 bases outside the gene matches. This CDR3 comprises 17 residues. CDR3 sequence reads: CASIPGLGRSLNNEQFF. The CDR3 bases are TGTGCCAGCATTCCGGGACTAGGGAGGTCCCTGAACAATGAGCAGTTCTTC.

This clonotype was observed at least ten times. The chain employs TRBV7-2 and TRBJ1-5, with D uncertain. Germline values: CDR1 SGHTA, CDR2 FQGNSA. This CDR3 contains 14 residues. The germline V and J ends were trimmed by 4 bases and 3 bases, with 10 bases remaining between them. The CDR3 bases are TGTGCCAGCAGCTCGTCAACTTACAATCAGCCCCAGCATTTT. Its protein product is CASSSSTYNQPQHF.

In its sample, this clonotype was seen a few times. CDR3 bases: TGCGCCAGCAGCACACCCCGGGTCATAACGCCAAATACGAGACAAGAGACCCAGTACTTC. This codes for CASSTPRVITPNTRQETQYF. The chain has TRBV5-1 and TRBJ2-5; no clear D gene. The CDR3 is made up of 20 amino acids. V dropped 4 bases and J dropped 2 bases, with 30 bases sitting between them. Per the germline V gene, CDR1 is SGHRS and CDR2 is YFSETQ.

Ten or more counts support this clonotype. The V and J genes are TRBV5-6 and TRBJ1-3; 7 bases are a match to TRBD1. Germline loops: CDR1 SGHDT, CDR2 YYEEEE. V was pared by 3 bases and J by 2 bases, with 2 bases of the junction left unmatched. CDR3 length: 14 amino acids. CDR3 in DNA: TGTGCCAGCAGCTCAACAGGGGCTGGAAACACCATATATTTT. Translation: CASSSTGAGNTIYF.

Ten or more counts support this clonotype. The chain links TRBV28 to TRBJ2-3; tentative D call: TRBD1 (5 bases). Germline CDR1 is MDHEN and CDR2 is SYDVKM. The CDR3 runs to 16 residues. Trimming removed 3 bases at V and 2 bases at J, with 15 bases between. CDR3 nucleotides: TGTGCCAGCAGTTTGGGGATGTTGGACAACACAGATACGCAGTATTTT. Translating it yields CASSLGMLDNTDTQYF.

This clonotype was found a few times. The chain links TRBV12-3 or TRBV12-4 to TRBJ1-3; D is ambiguous. This CDR3 spans 14 amino acids. V shed 6 bases and J shed 0 bases, with 9 bases lying between them. CDR3 loop: CASRDWSSGNTIYF. CDR3 DNA: TGTGCCAGCAGAGACTGGAGCTCTGGAAACACCATATATTTT.

This clonotype was detected many times. This CDR3 reads CASSFSGNSPLHF. The CDR3 nucleotides are TGTGCCAGCAGTTTTTCAGGAAATTCACCCCTCCACTTT. V usage is TRBV27 and J usage is TRBJ1-6; D remains ambiguous. From germline, CDR1 is MNHEY and CDR2 SMNVEV (reference sequence). CDR3 length: 13 amino acids. The V and J ends lost 3 bases and 7 bases respectively, with 7 bases between them.

This clonotype was counted ten times or more. The V gene is TRBV20-1, the J gene TRBJ1-6; 8 nucleotides align to TRBD1. V shed 8 bases and J 10 bases; nucleotides not matched to a gene: 16. The CDR3 sequence is 15 residues long. The germline gives CDR1 DFQATT, CDR2 SNEGSKA (reference sequence). The chain's CDR3 is CSLKVEDRASSPLHF. The DNA for the CDR3 is TGCAGTCTGAAGGTGGAGGACAGGGCGTCGTCACCCCTCCACTTT.

Ten or more counts support this clonotype. The V call is TRBV9, the J call TRBJ1-1, with D hard to call. The CDR3 loop spans 14 amino acids. Trimming pared 3 bases from V and 4 bases from J, leaving 13 bases between. Per the germline V gene, CDR1 is SGDLS and CDR2 is YYNGEE. This CDR3 is CASSEWFSGTEAFF. The DNA of the CDR3 is TGTGCCAGCAGCGAGTGGTTTTCGGGCACTGAAGCTTTCTTT.

Ten or more counts support this clonotype. V gene TRBV7-9 combines with J gene TRBJ1-3; D gene unclear. This CDR3 is 14 amino acids long. Germline V CDR1 and CDR2: SEHNR, FQNEAQ (reference sequence). The germline V and J ends were trimmed by 1 base and 0 bases, with 4 bases remaining between them. Written as DNA, the CDR3 is TGTGCCAGCAGCTTAGAATTCTCTGGAAACACCATATATTTT. Amino acid sequence: CASSLEFSGNTIYF.

By share, this clonotype ranks as medium-sized (0.01 to 0.1%). The J gene is TRBJ2-3, the V gene TRBV10-2, with D tentatively TRBD1 or TRBD2 (7 bases each). CDR3 length equals 15 residues. V was clipped by 5 bases and J by 4 bases, with 16 bases between them. Germline V gives CDR1 WSHSY, CDR2 SAAADI. DNA for the CDR3: TGCGCCAGCAGTTTGAGGGGAGGGGGCGCAGATACGCAGTATTTT. As protein: CASSLRGGGADTQYF.